The 16 T cell receptor beta chains given below trace back to one sample, sequenced in a study of shared clonotypes between healthy human individuals. Generated by immunoSEQ multiplex PCR, the TCRdb table keeps only in-frame clones and is missing some. The data contain roughly 1,500,000 clones, 98% of them seen just once; the ten biggest clones take up 0.4% to 0.55%. The sequenced sample was naive CD4+ T cells sorted from blood. Regarding subset: CD45RA+ positively selected. The origin of the receptors is a young man in good health.

The rearrangement links TRBV7-2 to TRBJ2-3, with 7 positions matching TRBD2. The CDR3 is 16 residues long. J was trimmed by 3 bases and V by 1 base; bases with no gene match: 7. Germline lookup yields CDR1 SGHTA and CDR2 FQGNSA. CDR3 sequence (DNA): TGTGCCAGCAGCTTAGACGGACGCGGGAGTACAGATACGCAGTATTTT. This codes for CASSLDGRGSTDTQYF.

Comment on this clone: Different DNA sequences within this sample yield the same CDR3. The rearrangement links TRBV7-2 to TRBJ2-3; TRBD2 matches at 13 bases. The length of the CDR3 is 18 residues. Trimming removed 3 bases from V and 2 bases from J; junction bases left unmatched: 8. CDR1 and CDR2 (germline): SGHTA, FQGNSA. Written as DNA, the CDR3 is TGTGCCAGCAGCTTCCCGAGACTAGCGGGAGGAAACACAGATACGCAGTATTTT. This encodes CASSFPRLAGGNTDTQYF.

This sequence joins TRBV5-4 and TRBJ2-1; 8 nucleotides agree with TRBD1. This CDR3 spans 13 amino acids. The junction had 11 bases not matched to a gene; V was cut back by 3 bases and J by 15 bases. Germline CDR1 SGHNT, CDR2 YYREEE (reference sequence). CDR3 region: CASSYTGTGASFF. The CDR3 bases are TGTGCCAGCAGCTACACCGGGACAGGCGCGTCGTTCTTC.

The chain joins TRBV18 to TRBJ2-5; D is ambiguous. Trimming took 2 bases from V and 0 from J, leaving 10 bases between them. The CDR3 contains 15 residues. Germline V lookup: CDR1 KGHSH, CDR2 LQKENI. The CDR3 DNA reads as TGTGCCAGCTCACCAGCTCACAGTTACCAAGAGACCCAGTACTTC. Its protein product is CASSPAHSYQETQYF.

This chain joins TRBV30 and TRBJ2-2, with D possibly matching TRBD1 (6 bases). This CDR3 comprises 13 residues. Germline loops: CDR1 GTSNPN, CDR2 SVGIG (reference sequence). Trimming stripped 5 bases from V and 8 bases from J, with 15 bases between. CDR3 amino acids: CAWAQQGSGELFF. As DNA, the CDR3 is TGTGCCTGGGCCCAGCAGGGGTCAGGGGAGCTGTTTTTT.

The V call is TRBV18, the J call TRBJ1-1; TRBD1 is a possible D gene (6 bases). The V and J ends lost 3 bases and 4 bases respectively, with 12 bases between them. This CDR3 has 14 residues. Germline V lookup: CDR1 KGHSH, CDR2 LQKENI. The CDR3, as DNA: TGTGCCAGCTCACCTCCCCGGGGGCTCACTGAAGCTTTCTTT. Protein sequence: CASSPPRGLTEAFF.

This rearrangement joins TRBV28 to TRBJ2-7; D is unclear. Germline lookup yields CDR1 MDHEN and CDR2 SYDVKM. V was cut by 6 bases and J by 6 bases, with 18 bases left in between. The CDR3 is 14 amino acids. The CDR3 bases are TGTGCCAGCAGGTATAGCCCAGCCAAGGGCGAGCAGTACTTC. Translated, it gives CASRYSPAKGEQYF.

The genes are TRBV4-3 and TRBJ1-1; TRBD1 is a possible D gene (5 bases). The V end was cut by 4 bases, the J end by 2 bases, with 17 bases between. The CDR3 is made up of 16 amino acids. Germline-derived CDR1 and CDR2 are LGHNA and YSLEER. CDR3 nucleotides: TGCGCCAGCAGCCCACAGGTCCCAAGCCGAAACACTGAAGCTTTCTTT. It codes for CASSPQVPSRNTEAFF.

This clone was found once. The V call is TRBV11-2, the J call TRBJ1-3; D possibly corresponds to TRBD1 (5 bases). The CDR3 spans 13 residues. The V end was cut by 3 bases, the J end by 8 bases, with 11 bases between. Germline loops: CDR1 SGHAT, CDR2 FQNNGV. The CDR3 region has the DNA TGTGCCAGCAGCTTGTTCCGGGGGGACACCATATATTTT. This gives the protein CASSLFRGDTIYF.

The chain links TRBV4-2 to TRBJ2-7, with 7 positions matching TRBD1. Germline trimming cut 3 bases from V and 0 bases from J; bases unmatched to any gene: 5. The CDR3 is 15 amino acids. Looked up from germline, CDR1 is LGHNA and CDR2 is YNFKEQ. The CDR3 sequence is CASSHEGDSSYEQYF. The CDR3 DNA follows: TGTGCCAGCAGCCACGAGGGGGACAGCTCCTACGAGCAGTACTTC.

In the case of this clone: Additional DNA sequences in this sample encode the identical CDR3. This chain connects TRBV5-4 to TRBJ2-1; no reliable D call. V dropped 0 bases and J dropped 3 bases, with 4 bases sitting between them. CDR1 is SGHNT and CDR2 is YYREEE in the germline V gene (reference sequence). This CDR3 is built from 13 residues. The CDR3 region is CASSLGGYNEQFF. Written as DNA, the CDR3 is TGTGCCAGCAGCTTGGGCGGCTACAATGAGCAGTTCTTC.

The V call is TRBV7-2, the J call TRBJ2-1; D is unresolved. The CDR3 consists of 13 residues. The V and J ends lost 1 base and 3 bases respectively, with 4 bases between them. Germline assignment: CDR1 SGHTA and CDR2 FQGNSA. In DNA form, the CDR3 reads TGTGCCAGCAGCTTAGTCCGCTACAATGAGCAGTTCTTC. It yields the protein CASSLVRYNEQFF.

Comment on this clone: The sample contains more than one DNA sequence encoding this CDR3. The chain employs TRBV6-6 and TRBJ2-7; a possible D gene is TRBD2 (6 bases). V was cut by 6 bases and J by 3 bases, with 9 bases left in between. The CDR3 length is 12 residues. The germline V gene has CDR1 MNHNY and CDR2 SVGAGI (reference sequence). The CDR3 nucleotides read TGTGCCAGCAGCCGGGACTTCTACGAGCAGTACTTC. Translation: CASSRDFYEQYF.

V usage is TRBV10-3 and J usage is TRBJ2-2, with 8 bases identical to TRBD1. Trimming cost V 2 bases and J 4 bases; bases outside gene matches: 3. Germline V gene lookup returns CDR1 ENHRY and CDR2 SYGVKD. The CDR3 length is 15 residues. CDR3 nucleotide sequence: TGTGCCATCAGTGAGAAAACAGGGGGCACCGGGGAGCTGTTTTTT. Its protein is CAISEKTGGTGELFF.

This chain joins TRBV29-1 and TRBJ2-7, with TRBD2 identical over 10 bases. Looked up from germline, CDR1 is SQVTM and CDR2 is ANQGSEA. The J segment lost 2 bases and the V segment lost 7 bases, leaving 8 bases of the junction unmatched. The CDR3 contains 14 residues. This chain's CDR3 is CSAYSGRTAYEQYF. Written as DNA, the CDR3 is TGCAGCGCATATAGCGGGAGGACCGCCTACGAGCAGTACTTC.

The chain employs TRBV9 and TRBJ2-3; D not certain. V lost 4 bases, J lost 0 bases, and 12 bases lay in between. Germline V gives CDR1 SGDLS, CDR2 YYNGEE. This CDR3 region has 15 residues. In nucleotides, the CDR3 is TGTGCCAGCAGCAACGGGCCCACTAGCACAGATACGCAGTATTTT. It translates to CASSNGPTSTDTQYF. The whole variable domain, remainder taken from reference TRBV9 and TRBJ2-3, is DSGVTQTPKHLITATGQRVTLRCSPRSGDLSVYWYQQSLDQGLQFLIQYYNGEERAKGNILERFSAQQFPDLHSELNLSSLELGDSALYFCASSNGPTSTDTQYFGPGTRLTVL.